This T cell receptor beta chain was identified during a study of blood T cell repertoires in COVID-19. Repertoires were generated with immunoSEQ multiplex PCR, while TCRdb's copy carries only in-frame clones and drops some. The table lists roughly 52,000 clones, 88% of them singletons. This CDR3 has 13 residues. The germline V and J ends were trimmed by 7 bases and 7 bases, with 14 bases remaining between them. The germline V gene has CDR1 LNHDA and CDR2 SQIVND (reference sequence). This sequence was found in a man in his 60s with active COVID-19. Sequenced sample: peripheral blood. This chain joins TRBV19 and TRBJ2-1; maybe TRBD1 (5 bases). The chain's CDR3 is CASITGGMNEQFF. In nucleotides, the CDR3 is TGTGCCAGTATCACAGGTGGGATGAATGAGCAGTTCTTC.